The 23 T cell receptor beta chains in this list originate from one sample, sequenced in a study of blood T cells in healthy people across ages. Sample-barcoded 5' priming and a J-beta primer mix drove a second PCR of roughly 6 to 12 cycles. TCRdb itself ran the 5' RACE reads through MiXCR, one entry per CDR3 protein. This table has 650,000 to 1,000,000 distinct CDR3 sequences, 36% appearing once. The material sequenced was blood. These receptors were collected from a man between 18 and 35 years old in good health.

This clonotype was found a few times. The genes are TRBV12-3 or TRBV12-4 and TRBJ2-7; a weak D match, TRBD2 (6 bases). CDR3 length equals 16 residues. V lost 5 bases and J lost 0, with 17 bases in between. The CDR3 protein is CASSTSRDGVSYEQYF. The DNA for the CDR3 is TGTGCCAGCAGTACTAGCCGGGACGGAGTCTCCTACGAGCAGTACTTC.

The chain links TRBV20-1 to TRBJ2-1, with TRBD1 matching 7 bases. The length of the CDR3 is 15 residues. V shed 5 bases and J 4 bases; nucleotides not matched to a gene: 11. Per the germline V gene, CDR1 is DFQATT and CDR2 is SNEGSKA (reference sequence). CDR3 sequence reads: CSALTGTDRYNEQFF. The CDR3 DNA sequence: TGCAGTGCTCTGACCGGGACAGATAGATACAATGAGCAGTTCTTC.

J is TRBJ2-1 and V is TRBV2; TRBD1 matches 7 bases. The germline V gene has CDR1 SNHLY and CDR2 FYNNEI. CDR3 length: 14 residues. V trimming: 5 bases; J trimming: 0 bases; junction bases outside the gene matches: 1. CDR3 nucleotide sequence: TGTGCCAGCAGTAAGGGGGCCTCCTACAATGAGCAGTTCTTC. Residues: CASSKGASYNEQFF. Full variable domain (missing parts from reference TRBV2 and TRBJ2-1): EPEVTQTPSHQVTQMGQEVILRCVPISNHLYFYWYRQILGQKVEFLVSFYNNEISEKSEIFDDQFSVERPDGSNFTLKIRSTKLEDSAMYFCASSKGASYNEQFFGPGTRLTVL.

The table lists this clonotype with a few counts. V is TRBV29-1 and J is TRBJ2-3; the D gene is possibly TRBD1 (5 bases). Trimming took 0 bases from V and 7 from J, leaving 11 bases between them. CDR1 is SQVTM and CDR2 is ANQGSEA in the germline V gene. CDR3 length: 13 residues. CDR3 in amino acids: CSVEDDSDYTQYF. DNA of the CDR3: TGCAGCGTTGAAGATGACAGCGACTATACGCAGTATTTT.

This clonotype was recorded many times. This chain uses TRBV29-1 with TRBJ2-1; 8 bases match TRBD1. This CDR3 has 21 residues. V shed 2 bases and J 0 bases; nucleotides not matched to a gene: 21. The germline CDR1 and CDR2 sequences are SQVTM and ANQGSEA. CDR3 DNA: TGCAGCGTTGAATCCCGAAAAAAGACAGGGGCCGCAACTAGCTCCTACAATGAGCAGTTCTTC. Encoded protein: CSVESRKKTGAATSSYNEQFF.

The chain employs TRBV4-1 and TRBJ2-1; tentative D call: TRBD1 (5 bases). CDR3 length: 16 amino acids. Trimming stripped 4 bases from V and 1 base from J, with 14 bases between. Per germline, CDR1 MGHRA and CDR2 YSYEKL. Here the CDR3 DNA reads TGCGCCAGCAGCCGCATAGGGGCTCAATCCTACAATGAGCAGTTCTTC. Translation: CASSRIGAQSYNEQFF.

V usage is TRBV4-2 and J usage is TRBJ2-1; D may be TRBD2 (5 bases). V lost 1 base and J 4 bases, leaving 14 bases between the germline ends. This CDR3 is built from 16 residues. CDR1 and CDR2 from the germline V gene are LGHNA and YNFKEQ. Written as DNA, the CDR3 is TGTGCCAGCAGCCAAGTATCAGCGGAGGAGTACAATGAGCAGTTCTTC. It is translated as CASSQVSAEEYNEQFF.

A remark on this clonotype: One base away lies a much larger clone, so this may be a sequencing read error. CDR3 protein: CCASERDNEQFF. CDR3 nucleotides: TGCTGTGCTAGTGAGCGGGACAATGAGCAGTTCTTC. This sequence joins TRBV20-1 and TRBJ2-1; TRBD2 is a possible D gene (6 bases). CDR1 DFQATT and CDR2 SNEGSKA come from the germline V gene (reference sequence). There are 12 residues in the CDR3.

The chain combines TRBV4-1 with TRBJ1-1; D remains unclear. CDR3 size: 15 residues. Trimming pared 0 bases from V and 0 bases from J, leaving 8 bases between. Germline CDR1 is MGHRA and CDR2 is YSYEKL. The CDR3 coding sequence is TGCGCCAGCAGCCAAGAAAGGGCAATGAACACTGAAGCTTTCTTT. Its translation: CASSQERAMNTEAFF.

This chain joins TRBV20-1 and TRBJ2-1; 14 positions match TRBD2. The CDR3 loop spans 16 amino acids. Germline CDR1 and CDR2: DFQATT and SNEGSKA (reference sequence). V lost 0 bases, J lost 8 bases, and 6 bases stayed unmatched. This CDR3 is CSARDSGLAGGDEQFF. Here the CDR3 DNA reads TGCAGTGCTAGAGACTCCGGACTAGCGGGAGGCGATGAGCAGTTCTTC.

This clonotype was found many times. This chain connects TRBV20-1 to TRBJ2-3; no clear D gene. CDR1 and CDR2 from the germline V gene are DFQATT and SNEGSKA (reference sequence). CDR3 size: 15 residues. V gave up 5 bases and J gave up 0 bases, with 15 bases separating them. CDR3 sequence reads: CSAFGGFPSTDTQYF. CDR3 coding DNA: TGCAGTGCTTTCGGCGGCTTTCCTAGCACAGATACGCAGTATTTT.

The genes are TRBV12-3 or TRBV12-4 and TRBJ1-2; 9 bases are a match to TRBD1. This CDR3 is 13 amino acids long. Germline trimming cut 5 bases from V and 8 bases from J; bases unmatched to any gene: 6. This CDR3 is CASSVTGGRGYTF. CDR3 coding DNA: TGTGCCAGCAGTGTAACAGGGGGCCGCGGCTACACCTTC.

This clonotype was observed at least ten times. The rearrangement links TRBV12-3 or TRBV12-4 to TRBJ1-2; D remains ambiguous. With 5 bases removed from V and 2 bases from J, the gap between germline ends came to 9 bases. The CDR3 length is 13 residues. The CDR3 region has the DNA TGTGCCAGCAGTGTCCTGTCAAACTATGGCTACACCTTC. Protein: CASSVLSNYGYTF.

The chain joins TRBV2 to TRBJ2-1; tentative D call: TRBD2 (6 bases). The germline V and J ends were trimmed by 8 bases and 7 bases, with 18 bases remaining between them. CDR1 and CDR2 from the germline V gene are SNHLY and FYNNEI. The CDR3 has 14 residues. CDR3 bases: TGTGCCAGCTCTAAGCAGGAGGGAAGGAATGAGCAGTTCTTC. This encodes CASSKQEGRNEQFF. The complete variable domain, with remaining parts taken from reference TRBV2 and TRBJ2-1, reads EPEVTQTPSHQVTQMGQEVILRCVPISNHLYFYWYRQILGQKVEFLVSFYNNEISEKSEIFDDQFSVERPDGSNFTLKIRSTKLEDSAMYFCASSKQEGRNEQFFGPGTRLTVL.

This clonotype was recorded a few times. This rearrangement joins TRBV3-1 to TRBJ2-1; D is unclear. The CDR3 is 13 amino acids. Germline CDR1 reads LGHDT; CDR2 reads YNNKEL (reference sequence). Between the trimmed V and J ends, which lost 5 bases and 7 bases, there was a span of 12 bases. This CDR3 is CASSKSNLNEQFF. For the CDR3, the DNA is TGTGCCAGCAGCAAATCGAACCTAAATGAGCAGTTCTTC.

About this clonotype itself: This may come from a read error, since a much larger clone is one base off. The chain recombines TRBV7-2 with TRBJ2-1; 14 positions match TRBD2. The CDR3 is 18 residues long. From germline, CDR1 is SGHTA and CDR2 FQGNSA. The CDR3 region has the DNA TGTGCCAGCAGCTTAACGACTAGCGGGGGGGCCTTTTTGAATGAGCGGTTCTTC. This sequence encodes CASSLTTSGGAFLNERFF. The complete variable domain, with remaining parts taken from reference TRBV7-2 and TRBJ2-1, reads GAGVSQSPSNKVTEKGKDVELRCDPISGHTALYWYRQSLGQGLEFLIYFQGNSAPDKSGLPSDRFSAERTGGSVSTLTIQRTQQEDSAVYLCASSLTTSGGAFLNERFFGPGTRLTVL.

V usage is TRBV6-2 or TRBV6-3 and J usage is TRBJ2-6; D not certain. Germline loops: CDR1 MNHEY, CDR2 SVGEGT. The CDR3 consists of 20 residues. V was trimmed by 6 bases and J by 0 bases, leaving 24 bases between them. The DNA of the CDR3 is TGTGCCAGCAGCCGTCTCTCCGATGGTGAAGGGTTCTCTGGGGCCAACGTCCTGACTTTC. Its translation: CASSRLSDGEGFSGANVLTF.

In this sample, this clonotype turned up a few times. The chain couples TRBV3-1 to TRBJ2-1, with D perhaps TRBD1 (6 bases). Trimming removed 0 bases from V and 4 bases from J, with 7 bases in between. CDR3 length equals 14 residues. Germline lookup yields CDR1 LGHDT and CDR2 YNNKEL (reference sequence). The CDR3 loop reads CASSQEQGYNEQFF. The CDR3 nucleotides read TGTGCCAGCAGCCAAGAGCAGGGGTACAATGAGCAGTTCTTC.

The J gene is TRBJ1-3, the V gene TRBV6-5; D gene unclear. Per the germline V gene, CDR1 is MNHEY and CDR2 is SVGAGI. The CDR3 consists of 17 residues. V lost 4 bases and J lost 2, with 18 bases in between. The CDR3 nucleotides are TGTGCCAGCAGTTCCCCGCCCGGGCGAGCAGCTGGAAACACCATATATTTT. Its protein is CASSSPPGRAAGNTIYF.

This clonotype was seen a handful of times. The gene calls are TRBV6-2 or TRBV6-3 and TRBJ2-5; D unresolved. Trimming left V 0 bases short and J 5 bases short, with 16 bases between. This CDR3 spans 16 amino acids. The germline V gene encodes CDR1 MNHEY and CDR2 SVGEGT. CDR3 nucleotide sequence: TGTGCCAGCAGTTACTCCCCGGACCATCCTGGGGAGACCCAGTACTTC. Its protein product is CASSYSPDHPGETQYF.

In this sample, this clonotype turned up a few times. This sequence joins TRBV20-1 and TRBJ2-1; the match to TRBD1 covers 7 bases. CDR3 length: 13 residues. J lost 5 bases, V lost 6 bases, and 7 bases had no gene match. The germline V gene has CDR1 DFQATT and CDR2 SNEGSKA (reference sequence). CDR3 sequence reads: CSANADRHNEQFF. The CDR3 nucleotides read TGCAGTGCCAACGCGGACAGGCACAATGAGCAGTTCTTC.

Only a few counts were recorded for this clonotype. The chain links TRBV7-2 to TRBJ2-1, with 9 bases matching TRBD2. Per germline, CDR1 SGHTA and CDR2 FQGNSA. Germline trimming cut 6 bases from V and 5 bases from J; bases unmatched to any gene: 2. The CDR3 spans 13 residues. CDR3 amino acids: CASSRTSDNEQFF. The CDR3 nucleotides read TGTGCCAGCAGTCGGACTAGCGACAATGAGCAGTTCTTC.

The CDR3 nucleotides are TGTGCCAGCAGTTTGAGGCGGAACCTGTTTTTT. Its protein product is CASSLRRNLFF. The chain recombines TRBV12-3 or TRBV12-4 with TRBJ2-2; D is undetermined. There are 11 residues in the CDR3. Trimming cost V 3 bases and J 14 bases, with 10 bases left between them.